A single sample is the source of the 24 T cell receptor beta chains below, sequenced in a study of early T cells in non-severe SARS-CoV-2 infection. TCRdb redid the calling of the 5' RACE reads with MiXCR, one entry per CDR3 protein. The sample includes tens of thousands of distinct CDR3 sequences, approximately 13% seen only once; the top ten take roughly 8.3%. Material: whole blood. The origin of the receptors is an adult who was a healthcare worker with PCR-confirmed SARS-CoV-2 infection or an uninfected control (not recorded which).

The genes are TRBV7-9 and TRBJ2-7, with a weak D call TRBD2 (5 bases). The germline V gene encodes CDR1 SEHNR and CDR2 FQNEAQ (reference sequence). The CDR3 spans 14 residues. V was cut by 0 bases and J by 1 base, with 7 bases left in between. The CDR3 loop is CASSLARGSYEQYF. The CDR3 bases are TGTGCCAGCAGCTTAGCGAGAGGGTCCTACGAGCAGTACTTC.

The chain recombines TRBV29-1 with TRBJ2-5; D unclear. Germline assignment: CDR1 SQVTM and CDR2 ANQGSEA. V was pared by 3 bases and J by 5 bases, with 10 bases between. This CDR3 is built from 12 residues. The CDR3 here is CSVEFSEETQYF. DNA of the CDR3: TGCAGCGTTGAGTTCAGTGAGGAGACCCAGTACTTC. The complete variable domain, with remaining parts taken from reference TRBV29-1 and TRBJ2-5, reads SAVISQKPSRDICQRGTSLTIQCQVDSQVTMMFWYRQQPGQSLTLIATANQGSEATYESGFVIDKFPISRPNLTFSTLTVSNMSPEDSSIYLCSVEFSEETQYFGPGTRLLVL.

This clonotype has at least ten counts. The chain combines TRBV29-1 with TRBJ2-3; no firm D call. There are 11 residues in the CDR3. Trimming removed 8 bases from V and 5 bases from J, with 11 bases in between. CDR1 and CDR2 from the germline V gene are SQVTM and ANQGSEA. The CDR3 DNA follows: TGCAGCTTCAGAATGGGAGATACGCAGTATTTT. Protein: CSFRMGDTQYF.

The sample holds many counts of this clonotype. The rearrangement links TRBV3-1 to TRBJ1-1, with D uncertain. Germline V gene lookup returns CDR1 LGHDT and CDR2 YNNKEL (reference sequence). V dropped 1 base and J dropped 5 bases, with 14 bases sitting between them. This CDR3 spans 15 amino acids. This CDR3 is CASSQVGGRKTEAFF. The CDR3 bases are TGTGCCAGCAGCCAAGTCGGCGGGAGAAAAACTGAAGCTTTCTTT.

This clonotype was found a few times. This CDR3 reads CASSRKGREKLFF. CDR3 sequence (DNA): TGTGCCAGCAGCCGTAAAGGCCGAGAAAAACTGTTTTTT. The chain combines TRBV7-2 with TRBJ1-4; D gene ambiguous. Trimming took off 5 bases at V and 8 bases at J, with 12 bases between the two ends. CDR1 is SGHTA, CDR2 FQGNSA, per germline. This CDR3 contains 13 residues.

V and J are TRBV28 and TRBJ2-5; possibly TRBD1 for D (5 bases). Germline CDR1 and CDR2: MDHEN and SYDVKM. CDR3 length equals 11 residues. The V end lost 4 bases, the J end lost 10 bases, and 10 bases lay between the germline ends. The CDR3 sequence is CASSWGSDQYF. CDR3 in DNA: TGTGCCAGCAGTTGGGGCTCTGACCAGTACTTC. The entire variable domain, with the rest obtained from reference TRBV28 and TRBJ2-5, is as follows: DVKVTQSSRYLVKRTGEKVFLECVQDMDHENMFWYRQDPGLGLRLIYFSYDVKMKEKGDIPEGYSVSREKKERFSLILESASTNQTSMYLCASSWGSDQYFGPGTRLLVL.

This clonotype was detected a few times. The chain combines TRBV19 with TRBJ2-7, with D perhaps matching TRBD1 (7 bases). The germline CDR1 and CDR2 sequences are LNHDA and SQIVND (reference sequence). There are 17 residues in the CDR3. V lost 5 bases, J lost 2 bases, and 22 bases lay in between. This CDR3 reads CASSQRGDSQLPYEQYF. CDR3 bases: TGTGCCAGTAGTCAAAGGGGGGACAGCCAGCTCCCCTACGAGCAGTACTTC.

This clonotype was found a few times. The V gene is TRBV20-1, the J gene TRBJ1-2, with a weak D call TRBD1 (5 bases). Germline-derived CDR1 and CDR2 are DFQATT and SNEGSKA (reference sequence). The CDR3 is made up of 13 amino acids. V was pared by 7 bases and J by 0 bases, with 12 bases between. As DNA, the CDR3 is TGCAGTGTGCTGGGGGTGGCTAACTATGGCTACACCTTC. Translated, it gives CSVLGVANYGYTF.

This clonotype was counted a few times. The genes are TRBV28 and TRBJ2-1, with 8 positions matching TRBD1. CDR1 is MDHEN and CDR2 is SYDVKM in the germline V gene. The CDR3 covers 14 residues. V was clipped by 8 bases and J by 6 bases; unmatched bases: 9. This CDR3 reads CASGDRGVSNEQFF. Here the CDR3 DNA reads TGTGCCAGCGGAGACAGGGGAGTTTCCAATGAGCAGTTCTTC.

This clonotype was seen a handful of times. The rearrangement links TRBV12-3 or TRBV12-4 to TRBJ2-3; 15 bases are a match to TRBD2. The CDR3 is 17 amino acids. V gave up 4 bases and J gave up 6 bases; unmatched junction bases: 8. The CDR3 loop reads CASSSWGLAGGGDTQYF. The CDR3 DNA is TGTGCCAGCAGTTCCTGGGGACTAGCGGGAGGAGGGGATACGCAGTATTTT.

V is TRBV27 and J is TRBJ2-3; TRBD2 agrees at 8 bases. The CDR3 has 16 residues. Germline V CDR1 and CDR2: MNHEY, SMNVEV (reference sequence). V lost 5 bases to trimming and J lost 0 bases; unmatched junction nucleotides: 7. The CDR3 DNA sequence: TGTGCCAGCAGTCGCACGGCGGGAGGAAGCACAGATACGCAGTATTTT. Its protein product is CASSRTAGGSTDTQYF.

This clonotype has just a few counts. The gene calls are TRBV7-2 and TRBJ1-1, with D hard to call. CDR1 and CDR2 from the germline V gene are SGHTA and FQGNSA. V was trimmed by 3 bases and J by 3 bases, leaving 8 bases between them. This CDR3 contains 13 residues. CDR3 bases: TGTGCCAGCAGCTTTCAGGATCACACTGAAGCTTTCTTT. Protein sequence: CASSFQDHTEAFF.

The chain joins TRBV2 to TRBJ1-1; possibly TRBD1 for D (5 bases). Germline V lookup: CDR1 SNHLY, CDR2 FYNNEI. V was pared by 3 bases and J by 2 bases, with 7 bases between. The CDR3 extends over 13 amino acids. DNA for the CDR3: TGTGCCAGCAGTGAGACAGTAAACACTGAAGCTTTCTTT. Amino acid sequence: CASSETVNTEAFF. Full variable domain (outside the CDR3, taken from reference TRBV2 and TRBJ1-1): EPEVTQTPSHQVTQMGQEVILRCVPISNHLYFYWYRQILGQKVEFLVSFYNNEISEKSEIFDDQFSVERPDGSNFTLKIRSTKLEDSAMYFCASSETVNTEAFFGQGTRLTVV.

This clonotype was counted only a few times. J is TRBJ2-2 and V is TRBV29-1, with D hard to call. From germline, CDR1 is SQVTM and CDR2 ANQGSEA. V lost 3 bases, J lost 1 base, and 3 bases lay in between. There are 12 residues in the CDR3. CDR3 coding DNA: TGCAGCGTTGACAGGAACACCGGGGAGCTGTTTTTT. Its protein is CSVDRNTGELFF.

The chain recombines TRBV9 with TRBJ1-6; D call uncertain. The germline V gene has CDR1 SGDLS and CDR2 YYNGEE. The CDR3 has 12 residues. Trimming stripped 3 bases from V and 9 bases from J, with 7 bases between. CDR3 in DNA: TGTGCCAGCAGCGGGGTAGGTTCACCCCTCCACTTT. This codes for CASSGVGSPLHF. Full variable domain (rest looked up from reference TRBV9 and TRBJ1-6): DSGVTQTPKHLITATGQRVTLRCSPRSGDLSVYWYQQSLDQGLQFLIQYYNGEERAKGNILERFSAQQFPDLHSELNLSSLELGDSALYFCASSGVGSPLHFGNGTRLTVT.

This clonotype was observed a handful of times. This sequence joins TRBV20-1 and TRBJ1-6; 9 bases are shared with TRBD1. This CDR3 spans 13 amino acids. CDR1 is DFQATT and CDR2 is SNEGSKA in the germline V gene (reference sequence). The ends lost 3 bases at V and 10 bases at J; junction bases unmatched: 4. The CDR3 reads CSASGQGRSPLHF. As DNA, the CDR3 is TGCAGTGCTAGCGGACAGGGGAGGTCACCCCTCCACTTT.

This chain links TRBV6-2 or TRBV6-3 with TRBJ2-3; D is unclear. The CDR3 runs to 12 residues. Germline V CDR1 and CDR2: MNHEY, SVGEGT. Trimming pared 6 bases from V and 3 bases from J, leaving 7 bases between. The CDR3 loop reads CASSQVTDTQYF. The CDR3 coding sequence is TGTGCCAGCAGCCAAGTAACAGATACGCAGTATTTT.

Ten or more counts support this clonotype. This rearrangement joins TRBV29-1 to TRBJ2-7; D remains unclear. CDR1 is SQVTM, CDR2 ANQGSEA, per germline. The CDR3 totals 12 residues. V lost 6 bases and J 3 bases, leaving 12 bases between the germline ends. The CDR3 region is CSVTFTYYEQYF. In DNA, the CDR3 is TGCAGCGTGACTTTTACATACTACGAGCAGTACTTC.

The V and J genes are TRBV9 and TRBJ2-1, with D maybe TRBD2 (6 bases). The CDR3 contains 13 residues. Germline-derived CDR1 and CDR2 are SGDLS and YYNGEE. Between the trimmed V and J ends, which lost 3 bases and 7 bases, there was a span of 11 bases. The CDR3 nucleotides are TGTGCCAGCAGCGCGGGACTTCTGAATGAGCAGTTCTTC. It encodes CASSAGLLNEQFF.

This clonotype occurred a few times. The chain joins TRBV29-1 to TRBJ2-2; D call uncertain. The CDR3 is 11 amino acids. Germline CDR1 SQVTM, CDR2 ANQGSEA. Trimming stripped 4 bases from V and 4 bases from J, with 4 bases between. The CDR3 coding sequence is TGCAGCGTTGTGTCCACCGGGGAGCTGTTTTTT. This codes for CSVVSTGELFF.

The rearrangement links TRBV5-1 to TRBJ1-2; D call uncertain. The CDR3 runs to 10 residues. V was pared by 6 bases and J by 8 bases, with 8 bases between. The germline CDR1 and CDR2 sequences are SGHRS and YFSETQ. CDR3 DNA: TGCGCCAGCATCTCCCACGGCTACACCTTC. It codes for CASISHGYTF. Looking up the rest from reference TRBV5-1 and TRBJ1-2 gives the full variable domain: KAGVTQTPRYLIKTRGQQVTLSCSPISGHRSVSWYQQTPGQGLQFLFEYFSETQRNKGNFPGRFSGRQFSNSRSEMNVSTLELGDSALYLCASISHGYTFGSGTRLTVV.

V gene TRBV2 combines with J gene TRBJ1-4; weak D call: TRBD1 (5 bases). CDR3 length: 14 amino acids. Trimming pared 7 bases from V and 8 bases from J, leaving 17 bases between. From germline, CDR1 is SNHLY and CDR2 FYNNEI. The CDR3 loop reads CASTSRPGGEKLFF. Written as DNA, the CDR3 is TGTGCCAGCACCTCCCGCCCGGGGGGGGAAAAACTGTTTTTT.

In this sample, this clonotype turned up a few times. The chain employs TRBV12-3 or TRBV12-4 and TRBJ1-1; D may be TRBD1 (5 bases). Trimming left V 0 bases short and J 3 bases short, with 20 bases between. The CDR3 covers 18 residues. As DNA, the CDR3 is TGTGCCAGCAGTTTAGCAAGAGGAGCCTTCAGAGGGGACACTGAAGCTTTCTTT. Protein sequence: CASSLARGAFRGDTEAFF.

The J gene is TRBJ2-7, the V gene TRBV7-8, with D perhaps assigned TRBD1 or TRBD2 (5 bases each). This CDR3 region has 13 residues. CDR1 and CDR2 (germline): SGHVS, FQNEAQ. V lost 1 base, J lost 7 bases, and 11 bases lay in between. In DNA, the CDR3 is TGTGCCAGCAGCTTAGATGGGACGGGGGAGCAGTACTTC. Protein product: CASSLDGTGEQYF.